Each of the 18 T cell receptor beta chains below was sequenced from the same sample in a study of blood T cell repertoires in COVID-19. Clones were read by immunoSEQ multiplex PCR, and TCRdb kept only the in-frame ones, dropping some. Of tens of thousands of clones listed, more than 60% were seen once; the top ten hold 25% to 30%. The sequenced sample consisted of peripheral blood. The receptors were sampled from a woman aged 80 or over with active or convalescent COVID-19.

The rearrangement uses TRBV27 and TRBJ1-5; no clear D. CDR3 size: 14 residues. The V end lost 3 bases, the J end lost 3 bases, and 9 bases lay between the germline ends. The germline V gene encodes CDR1 MNHEY and CDR2 SMNVEV (reference sequence). The CDR3 protein is CASSFRGINQPQHF. In nucleotides, the CDR3 is TGTGCCAGCAGTTTTCGGGGAATCAATCAGCCCCAGCATTTT.

The chain links TRBV7-9 to TRBJ1-6; D is uncertain. This CDR3 comprises 14 residues. V was cut by 11 bases and J by 10 bases, with 21 bases left in between. CDR1 and CDR2 (germline): SEHNR, FQNEAQ (reference sequence). This CDR3 reads CAPVGQRKWSPLHF. CDR3 DNA sequence: TGTGCCCCGGTAGGCCAGCGAAAATGGTCACCCCTCCACTTT.

This chain connects TRBV19 to TRBJ1-2, with D tentatively TRBD1 (5 bases). The CDR3 extends over 15 amino acids. Germline values: CDR1 LNHDA, CDR2 SQIVND (reference sequence). V gave up 1 base and J gave up 6 bases, with 15 bases separating them. The CDR3 loop is CASSIATRTLDGYTF. The CDR3 nucleotides are TGTGCCAGTAGTATAGCAACCCGGACACTCGATGGCTACACCTTC. The full variable domain, in which reference TRBV19 and TRBJ1-2 provide the parts outside the CDR3, is DGGITQSPKYLFRKEGQNVTLSCEQNLNHDAMYWYRQDPGQGLRLIYYSQIVNDFQKGDIAEGYSVSREKKESFPLTVTSAQKNPTAFYLCASSIATRTLDGYTFGSGTRLTVV.

In nucleotides, the CDR3 is TGTGCCAGCAGTTCCCTAAATCAGCCCCAGCATTTT. Residues: CASSSLNQPQHF. The chain uses TRBV6-2 or TRBV6-3 and TRBJ1-5; D unresolved. Germline CDR1 and CDR2: MNHEY and SVGEGT. The CDR3 loop spans 12 amino acids. V was clipped by 4 bases and J by 4 bases, with 5 bases between them.

This chain connects TRBV19 to TRBJ2-1; 7 positions agree with TRBD1. V lost 5 bases and J lost 4; bases outside the gene matches: 11. The CDR3 is made up of 16 amino acids. Germline V gene lookup returns CDR1 LNHDA and CDR2 SQIVND (reference sequence). CDR3 bases: TGTGCCAGTAGTTGGGACCGGGACAGATCATACAATGAGCAGTTCTTC. This codes for CASSWDRDRSYNEQFF.

The V and J genes are TRBV10-1 and TRBJ2-7, with D possibly matching TRBD1 (6 bases). V lost 1 base to trimming and J lost 0 bases, with 13 bases between them. The germline CDR1 and CDR2 sequences are WNHNN and SYGVQD (reference sequence). The CDR3 is 16 amino acids. The CDR3 sequence: CASSELAGATSYEQYF. CDR3 coding DNA: TGCGCCAGCAGTGAGTTGGCAGGGGCGACCTCCTACGAGCAGTACTTC.

The chain links TRBV19 to TRBJ1-5, with D perhaps TRBD1 (6 bases). The CDR3 has 13 residues. CDR1 and CDR2 (germline): LNHDA, SQIVND (reference sequence). Trimming removed 9 bases from V and 6 bases from J, with 15 bases in between. The DNA of the CDR3 is TGTGCCAGCGCTGAGGGGGTAGTTCAGCCCCAGCATTTT. Protein: CASAEGVVQPQHF.

This clone was counted only a few times. This sequence joins TRBV6-5 and TRBJ2-5; unclear D gene. Per the germline V gene, CDR1 is MNHEY and CDR2 is SVGAGI. The CDR3 runs 13 residues. Between the trimmed V and J ends, which lost 4 bases and 0 bases, there was a span of 6 bases. CDR3 DNA sequence: TGTGCCAGCAGTTCGGTGTACCAAGAGACCCAGTACTTC. Translated: CASSSVYQETQYF.

V gene TRBV19 combines with J gene TRBJ1-5; D perhaps matches TRBD1 (5 bases). The CDR3 covers 16 residues. Germline V CDR1 and CDR2: LNHDA, SQIVND (reference sequence). Trimming took 1 base from V and 6 from J, leaving 16 bases between them. CDR3 amino acids: CASSIVRDVFGQPQHF. DNA of the CDR3: TGTGCCAGTAGTATAGTCAGGGATGTGTTCGGTCAGCCCCAGCATTTT.

This rearrangement joins TRBV7-2 to TRBJ1-6, with 7 bases matching TRBD1. Germline V CDR1 and CDR2: SGHTA, FQGNSA. Trimming cost V 5 bases and J 6 bases; bases outside gene matches: 10. This CDR3 comprises 16 residues. As DNA, the CDR3 is TGTGCCAGCAGCACAGCAGAGGGGGCGCGTAATTCACCCCTCCACTTT. Its protein is CASSTAEGARNSPLHF. The variable domain in full, completed from reference TRBV7-2 and TRBJ1-6, reads GAGVSQSPSNKVTEKGKDVELRCDPISGHTALYWYRQSLGQGLEFLIYFQGNSAPDKSGLPSDRFSAERTGGSVSTLTIQRTQQEDSAVYLCASSTAEGARNSPLHFGNGTRLTVT.

V usage is TRBV9 and J usage is TRBJ2-3, with D uncertain. Deletions cut 7 bases from V and 0 bases from J, with 12 bases between. CDR1 SGDLS and CDR2 YYNGEE come from the germline V gene. The CDR3 has 14 residues. This CDR3 reads CASGQAPSTDTQYF. The CDR3 DNA is TGTGCCAGCGGGCAGGCCCCGAGCACAGATACGCAGTATTTT.

The V call is TRBV19, the J call TRBJ1-2; D gene unclear. The CDR3 sequence is 13 residues long. Looked up from germline, CDR1 is LNHDA and CDR2 is SQIVND (reference sequence). Trimming took 7 bases from V and 6 from J, leaving 15 bases between them. CDR3 nucleotides: TGTGCCAGTACCTCCTGGAGGGAGCATGGCTACACCTTC. Its protein product is CASTSWREHGYTF.

This chain uses TRBV6-5 with TRBJ2-7, with D maybe TRBD1 (6 bases). Germline loops: CDR1 MNHEY, CDR2 SVGAGI. The CDR3 sequence is 14 residues long. Between the trimmed V and J ends, which lost 5 bases and 1 base, there was a span of 12 bases. CDR3 coding DNA: TGTGCCAGCAGTACCCCGGGACAATCCTACGAGCAGTACTTC. It translates to CASSTPGQSYEQYF.

CDR3 nucleotides: TGTGCCAGCAAATCGAGCGACGGTGTTTCACCCCTCCACTTT. The encoded protein is CASKSSDGVSPLHF. The V and J genes are TRBV2 and TRBJ1-6; D unclear. Germline loops: CDR1 SNHLY, CDR2 FYNNEI. Trimming pared 7 bases from V and 9 bases from J, leaving 16 bases between. There are 14 residues in the CDR3.

This chain joins TRBV7-3 and TRBJ2-1, with D tentatively TRBD1 (6 bases). The CDR3 sequence is 13 residues long. The V gene lost 4 bases and the J gene lost 9 bases, with 13 bases spanning the gap. Germline V gene lookup returns CDR1 SGHTA and CDR2 FQGTGA. The CDR3 reads CASSSQQGVEQFF. For the CDR3, the DNA is TGTGCCAGCAGCTCCCAACAGGGAGTTGAGCAGTTCTTC.

The chain joins TRBV5-1 to TRBJ2-3, with 8 positions matching TRBD2. The ends lost 0 bases at V and 4 bases at J; junction bases unmatched: 7. Germline-derived CDR1 and CDR2 are SGHRS and YFSETQ. The length of the CDR3 is 16 residues. DNA of the CDR3: TGCGCCAGCAGCTTGGCTATCGGGGGGGCTGCAGATACGCAGTATTTT. Amino acids: CASSLAIGGAADTQYF.

This clone was counted a few times. The chain combines TRBV7-2 with TRBJ1-6; 9 nucleotides agree with TRBD1. Germline CDR1 and CDR2: SGHTA and FQGNSA. Losses at the gene ends were 4 bases for V and 6 bases for J; bases not matched to a gene: 4. The CDR3 length is 15 residues. CDR3 coding DNA: TGTGCCAGCAGCTCGACAGGGGGTGCTAATTCACCCCTCCACTTT. Its translation: CASSSTGGANSPLHF. Variable domain in full (rest from reference TRBV7-2 and TRBJ1-6): GAGVSQSPSNKVTEKGKDVELRCDPISGHTALYWYRQSLGQGLEFLIYFQGNSAPDKSGLPSDRFSAERTGGSVSTLTIQRTQQEDSAVYLCASSSTGGANSPLHFGNGTRLTVT.

This sequence joins TRBV18 and TRBJ2-3; 8 positions agree with TRBD2. This CDR3 is built from 16 residues. From germline, CDR1 is KGHSH and CDR2 LQKENI. The V segment lost 4 bases and the J segment 7 bases; nucleotides outside the gene matches: 13. In nucleotides, the CDR3 is TGTGCCAGCTCACTAGCCGGGGGGGCAGGAACGAATACGCAGTATTTT. Its protein is CASSLAGGAGTNTQYF.